One sample yielded the 30 T cell receptor beta chains listed below, sequenced in a study of tumor T cells in aggressive B-cell lymphoma. Clones were sequenced by immunoSEQ multiplex PCR, and TCRdb holds only the in-frame ones, with some missing. This table holds 2,500 to 3,000 clones, roughly 85% found once. The specimen was tumor tissue. All receptors come from an adult with diffuse large B cell lymphoma. Some clones in this sample may be carry-over from other donors' samples.

The V call is TRBV7-2, the J call TRBJ2-6; no reliable D call. This CDR3 has 16 residues. V was pared by 2 bases and J by 0 bases, with 8 bases between. Germline CDR1 and CDR2: SGHTA and FQGNSA. For the CDR3, the DNA is TGTGCCAGCAGCTTATATAGAGTCTCTGGGGCCAACGTCCTGACTTTC. This sequence encodes CASSLYRVSGANVLTF.

The chain uses TRBV27 and TRBJ1-2; D may be TRBD1 (6 bases). The CDR3 runs 16 residues. Between the trimmed V and J ends, which lost 6 bases and 0 bases, there was a span of 17 bases. Germline assignment: CDR1 MNHEY and CDR2 SMNVEV (reference sequence). Written as DNA, the CDR3 is TGTGCCAGCAGCAGACAGGCCGATTTAGCTAACTATGGCTACACCTTC. The encoded protein is CASSRQADLANYGYTF.

V is TRBV5-1 and J is TRBJ2-1, with 9 bases matching TRBD1. Germline V lookup: CDR1 SGHRS, CDR2 YFSETQ. The CDR3 has 15 residues. V lost 4 bases and J lost 4; bases outside the gene matches: 6. The CDR3 spells CASSLGTGTYNEQFF. The CDR3 bases are TGCGCCAGCAGCCTTGGGACAGGGACGTACAATGAGCAGTTCTTC.

The rearrangement joins TRBV25-1 to TRBJ1-2; D is ambiguous. CDR3 size: 13 residues. V was cut by 4 bases and J by 4 bases, with 10 bases left in between. The germline V gene encodes CDR1 MGHDK and CDR2 SYGVNS. The CDR3 reads CASSAGNGYGYTF. CDR3 in DNA: TGTGCCAGCAGTGCGGGAAATGGCTATGGCTACACCTTC.

CDR3 in amino acids: CASSPGPRLFSYEQYF. Written as DNA, the CDR3 is TGTGCCAGCAGTCCGGGCCCCCGACTATTCTCCTACGAGCAGTACTTC. This chain uses TRBV7-2 with TRBJ2-7; D is perhaps TRBD2 (5 bases). The CDR3 sequence is 16 residues long. V was pared by 6 bases and J by 0 bases, with 18 bases between. Looked up from germline, CDR1 is SGHTA and CDR2 is FQGNSA.

This sequence joins TRBV7-3 and TRBJ2-2, with TRBD2 identical over 10 bases. The trim removed 3 bases at V and 8 bases at J, leaving 6 bases unmatched. CDR3 length equals 15 residues. Germline V gene data show CDR1 as SGHTA and CDR2 as FQGTGA. Here the CDR3 reads CASSFLAGATGELFF. CDR3 nucleotide sequence: TGTGCCAGCAGCTTCCTAGCGGGAGCGACAGGGGAGCTGTTTTTT.

The chain uses TRBV6-5 and TRBJ2-7, with no clear D. This CDR3 is built from 14 residues. CDR1 and CDR2 from the germline V gene are MNHEY and SVGAGI. Trimming pared 5 bases from V and 5 bases from J, leaving 16 bases between. The CDR3 bases are TGTGCCAGCAGTGATCGGTGGAGCAGCCACGAGCAGTACTTC. Amino acid sequence: CASSDRWSSHEQYF.

The V gene is TRBV6-6, the J gene TRBJ1-5, with D possibly being TRBD1 (5 bases). Germline CDR1 and CDR2: MNHNY and SVGAGI (reference sequence). The V end lost 0 bases, the J end lost 6 bases, and 15 bases lay between the germline ends. The CDR3 has 16 residues. The CDR3 loop reads CASSYSRGQGSQPQHF. The CDR3 region has the DNA TGTGCCAGCAGTTACTCGAGAGGCCAGGGCAGTCAGCCCCAGCATTTT.

The chain employs TRBV11-2 and TRBJ1-4; D might be TRBD1 (5 bases). Per germline, CDR1 SGHAT and CDR2 FQNNGV. V dropped 5 bases and J dropped 4 bases, with 14 bases sitting between them. CDR3 size: 15 residues. CDR3 region: CASSPRGGGNEKLFF. For the CDR3, the DNA is TGTGCCAGCAGCCCCCGGGGGGGAGGTAATGAAAAACTGTTTTTT. Filled out from reference TRBV11-2 and TRBJ1-4, the complete variable domain reads EAGVAQSPRYKIIEKRQSVAFWCNPISGHATLYWYQQILGQGPKLLIQFQNNGVVDDSQLPKDRFSAERLKGVDSTLKIQPAKLEDSAVYLCASSPRGGGNEKLFFGSGTQLSVL.

The rearrangement joins TRBV7-3 to TRBJ1-1; 9 nucleotides match TRBD1. V dropped 4 bases and J dropped 5; count of bases not matched to a gene: 5. CDR1 is SGHTA, CDR2 FQGTGA, per germline. The CDR3 sequence is 14 residues long. The DNA of the CDR3 is TGTGCCAGCAGCTCCGGGACAGGGTTGACTGAAGCTTTCTTT. This codes for CASSSGTGLTEAFF.

The chain couples TRBV7-9 to TRBJ2-7; 7 nucleotides agree with TRBD2. Germline CDR1 is SEHNR and CDR2 is FQNEAQ (reference sequence). V trimming: 8 bases; J trimming: 3 bases; junction bases outside the gene matches: 10. The CDR3 is 14 residues long. The CDR3 nucleotides read TGTGCCAGCTTGCGGTCTGGGGAGGGCTACGAGCAGTACTTC. This encodes CASLRSGEGYEQYF.

The gene calls are TRBV30 and TRBJ1-1; 9 bases map to TRBD1. This CDR3 region has 13 residues. V shed 2 bases and J 8 bases; nucleotides not matched to a gene: 6. Germline V CDR1 and CDR2: GTSNPN, SVGIG (reference sequence). The CDR3 DNA is TGTGCCTGGAGTAAATGGGACAGGGCAGAAGCTTTCTTT. It codes for CAWSKWDRAEAFF. The full variable domain, with the rest looked up from reference TRBV30 and TRBJ1-1, is SQTIHQWPATLVQPVGSPLSLECTVEGTSNPNLYWYRQAAGRGLQLLFYSVGIGQISSEVPQNLSASRPQDRQFILSSKKLLLSDSGFYLCAWSKWDRAEAFFGQGTRLTVV.

The J gene is TRBJ2-7, the V gene TRBV28; the match to TRBD2 covers 8 bases. The length of the CDR3 is 11 residues. Germline V gene data show CDR1 as MDHEN and CDR2 as SYDVKM. V lost 10 bases and J lost 4; bases outside the gene matches: 3. The CDR3, as DNA: TGTGCCACCCGACTAGCGTACGAGCAGTACTTC. It specifies CATRLAYEQYF.

The V and J genes are TRBV7-2 and TRBJ2-7; 10 bases line up with TRBD2. The CDR3 length is 13 residues. CDR1 and CDR2 (germline): SGHTA, FQGNSA. V shed 5 bases, J shed 3 bases, and the junction held 1 base outside the gene matches. This CDR3 is CASSPSGGYEQYV. CDR3 bases: TGTGCCAGCAGCCCTAGCGGGGGCTACGAGCAGTACGTC.

The chain couples TRBV7-9 to TRBJ1-2, with D possibly matching TRBD1 (5 bases). The CDR3 length is 14 residues. Germline V CDR1 and CDR2: SEHNR, FQNEAQ (reference sequence). V lost 3 bases, J lost 6 bases, and 14 bases lay in between. The CDR3 coding sequence is TGTGCCAGCAGCTTTGGCAGGGTAAGGGATGGCTACACCTTC. Translation gives CASSFGRVRDGYTF.

The chain couples TRBV27 to TRBJ2-7; 9 bases map to TRBD1. Germline CDR1 is MNHEY and CDR2 is SMNVEV (reference sequence). This CDR3 spans 15 amino acids. V lost 4 bases and J lost 2; bases outside the gene matches: 6. CDR3: CASSSRQGETYEQYV. The CDR3 nucleotides read TGTGCCAGCAGTTCTAGACAGGGGGAGACCTACGAGCAGTACGTC.

This sequence joins TRBV18 and TRBJ2-1; maybe TRBD1 (5 bases). Germline CDR1 and CDR2: KGHSH and LQKENI. The CDR3 loop spans 13 amino acids. Trimming pared 2 bases from V and 7 bases from J, leaving 9 bases between. The DNA of the CDR3 is TGTGCCAGCTCACCAATGAAGGGGAATGAGCAGTTCTTC. Residues: CASSPMKGNEQFF.

The sample holds one count of this clone. V usage is TRBV19 and J usage is TRBJ2-7; maybe TRBD2 (7 bases). The CDR3 covers 13 residues. The germline gives CDR1 LNHDA, CDR2 SQIVND (reference sequence). V lost 6 bases, J lost 2 bases, and 11 bases lay in between. The CDR3 spells CASRRGGAYEQYF. CDR3 DNA sequence: TGTGCCAGTAGACGAGGGGGGGCCTACGAGCAGTACTTC.

The rearrangement uses TRBV5-1 and TRBJ1-1; D is unresolved. The CDR3 contains 14 residues. Trimming cost V 1 base and J 0 bases, with 7 bases left between them. Germline V gene sequence: CDR1 SGHRS, CDR2 YFSETQ. DNA for the CDR3: TGCGCCAGCAGCTTGCCTGAGTTGAACACTGAAGCTTTCTTT. Encoded protein: CASSLPELNTEAFF.

The V call is TRBV18, the J call TRBJ2-3, with 8 bases matching TRBD2. This CDR3 contains 16 residues. The ends lost 3 bases at V and 3 bases at J; junction bases unmatched: 8. CDR1 and CDR2 from the germline V gene are KGHSH and LQKENI. DNA of the CDR3: TGTGCCAGCTCACCTTTTGGGACTAGTAGAACAGATACGCAGTATTTT. Its translation is CASSPFGTSRTDTQYF.

The V gene is TRBV6-5, the J gene TRBJ1-2, with a weak D call TRBD1 (5 bases). The germline V gene has CDR1 MNHEY and CDR2 SVGAGI. The V gene lost 3 bases and the J gene lost 2 bases, with 13 bases spanning the gap. There are 15 residues in the CDR3. CDR3 amino acids: CASSYSGNGNYGYTF. The CDR3 DNA reads TGTGCCAGCAGTTATTCAGGGAACGGAAACTATGGCTACACCTTC.

The chain has TRBV6-5 and TRBJ1-2; possibly TRBD1 for D (5 bases). CDR1 and CDR2 (germline): MNHEY, SVGAGI. The V end was cut by 6 bases, the J end by 6 bases, with 17 bases between. This CDR3 has 14 amino acids. The CDR3 is CASRPGSRGDGYTF. Here the CDR3 DNA reads TGTGCCAGCAGACCAGGTTCCCGGGGGGATGGCTACACCTTC.

The J gene is TRBJ1-2, the V gene TRBV6-6; TRBD1 matches 9 bases. CDR1 is MNHNY, CDR2 SVGAGI, per germline (reference sequence). This CDR3 has 16 residues. After removal of 7 bases from V and 0 bases from J, the junction contained 9 bases not matched to a gene. Written as DNA, the CDR3 is TGTGCCAGCACCCCGGACAGGGGTCTAGCTAACTATGGCTACACCTTC. Residues: CASTPDRGLANYGYTF.

V gene TRBV5-4 combines with J gene TRBJ1-1, with 10 positions matching TRBD1. CDR3 length: 15 residues. The germline V gene encodes CDR1 SGHNT and CDR2 YYREEE (reference sequence). J was trimmed by 3 bases and V by 6 bases; bases with no gene match: 8. The CDR3 spells CASTSDRGQDTEAFF. CDR3 sequence (DNA): TGTGCCAGCACTTCAGACAGGGGGCAGGACACTGAAGCTTTCTTT.

This clone was counted a single time. V is TRBV7-3 and J is TRBJ2-2, with 8 nucleotides matching TRBD1. J gave up 5 bases and V 5 bases, and 4 bases lay outside the gene matches. The CDR3 consists of 14 residues. The germline V gene has CDR1 SGHTA and CDR2 FQGTGA. In nucleotides, the CDR3 is TGTGCCAGCAGCCCCAGGGGGCCGACCGGGGAGCTGTTTTTT. This translates into CASSPRGPTGELFF.

The V gene is TRBV10-3, the J gene TRBJ2-1; 7 nucleotides line up with TRBD1. CDR1 is ENHRY, CDR2 SYGVKD, per germline. The CDR3 has 12 residues. Trimming removed 10 bases from V and 4 bases from J; junction bases left unmatched: 4. CDR3 amino acids: CATGTDYNEQFF. For the CDR3, the DNA is TGTGCCACCGGGACAGATTACAATGAGCAGTTCTTC.

This clone was detected only once. The chain has TRBV28 and TRBJ2-7; D uncertain. The germline V gene has CDR1 MDHEN and CDR2 SYDVKM. This CDR3 is built from 15 residues. Trimming removed 3 bases at V and 4 bases at J, with 16 bases between. The CDR3 region has the DNA TGTGCCAGCAGTTTGCTTCGACGGTCCGGGTACGAGCAGTACTTC. Its protein product is CASSLLRRSGYEQYF.

This chain joins TRBV18 and TRBJ1-5, with a possible D match to TRBD1 (5 bases). The CDR3 length is 15 residues. Germline assignment: CDR1 KGHSH and CDR2 LQKENI. V dropped 3 bases and J dropped 3 bases, with 12 bases sitting between them. The DNA for the CDR3 is TGTGCCAGCTCACCGACGACAGAGTTCAATCAGCCCCAGCATTTT. This codes for CASSPTTEFNQPQHF.

The chain couples TRBV30 to TRBJ2-7; the match to TRBD2 covers 8 bases. Looked up from germline, CDR1 is GTSNPN and CDR2 is SVGIG (reference sequence). The ends lost 0 bases at V and 7 bases at J; junction bases unmatched: 14. The CDR3 runs to 16 residues. The CDR3 is CAWSVLRSGSKGEQYF. CDR3 coding DNA: TGTGCCTGGAGTGTATTAAGGAGCGGGAGTAAAGGTGAGCAGTACTTC.

V is TRBV9 and J is TRBJ2-3; D is perhaps TRBD1 (7 bases). CDR3 length equals 15 residues. CDR1 SGDLS and CDR2 YYNGEE come from the germline V gene. V was cut by 0 bases and J by 7 bases, with 15 bases left in between. CDR3 DNA: TGTGCCAGCAGCGTAGGGCAGGGGGGAGCTTATACGCAGTATTTT. Its protein is CASSVGQGGAYTQYF.